This T cell receptor (beta chain) was sequenced in a study of regulatory T cells in long-lasting Graves disease. Both iRepertoire HTBI primers and Arm-PCR of CDR3 regions were used to build the TCR beta libraries. TCRdb processed the multiplex PCR reads anew with MiXCR; each CDR3 protein has one entry. Here the sample spans over 350,000 distinct CDR3 sequences, around 21% being singletons. Indicated time point: persistent/refractory GD, antithyroid drugs over 5 years with positive TRAb. PBMCs were the source of the RNA used for TCR sequencing. This clonotype occurred many times. The origin of this receptor is a female donor with Graves disease. The source was peripheral blood mononuclear cells (PBMCs), collected when the disease was refractory, from a patient treated with antithyroid drugs.

The CDR3 loop reads CASSPFGMIGQGYEQYF. As DNA, the CDR3 is TGTGCCAGCAGCCCGTTCGGGATGATAGGACAGGGGTACGAGCAGTACTTC. V gene TRBV11-2 combines with J gene TRBJ2-7, with TRBD1 identical over 9 bases. With 5 bases clipped from V and 4 bases from J, the junction kept 15 bases outside the gene matches. Germline loops: CDR1 SGHAT, CDR2 FQNNGV. The CDR3 is 17 residues long.